The 10 T cell receptor beta chains given below trace back to one sample, sequenced in a study of blood T cell repertoires in COVID-19. Method: immunoSEQ multiplex PCR; TCRdb's copy keeps in-frame clones and lacks some. Counted here are 200,000 to 250,000 clones, approximately 78% occurring once; the ten biggest clones make up around 9.2%. Sequencing was performed on PBMCs or T cells enriched from blood (not recorded which). Receptors originate from a man aged 35 to 55 who had recovered from COVID-19.

The chain joins TRBV27 to TRBJ1-5, with D possibly matching TRBD1 (5 bases). Trimming took off 5 bases at V and 2 bases at J, with 13 bases between the two ends. CDR3 length: 15 amino acids. CDR1 MNHEY and CDR2 SMNVEV come from the germline V gene (reference sequence). The CDR3 reads CASSPSWGGNQPQHF. The CDR3 DNA is TGTGCCAGCAGTCCATCCTGGGGCGGCAATCAGCCCCAGCATTTT.

The rearrangement joins TRBV6-5 to TRBJ1-5; 8 nucleotides line up with TRBD1. Germline CDR1 and CDR2: MNHEY and SVGAGI. V shed 8 bases and J 5 bases; nucleotides not matched to a gene: 8. The CDR3 contains 14 residues. CDR3 sequence (DNA): TGTGCCAGCCAACTCACCAGGGGGCATCAGCCCCAGCATTTT. Residues: CASQLTRGHQPQHF.

This clone showed up many times. V and J are TRBV4-2 and TRBJ1-5, with TRBD1 matching over 7 bases. Germline V gene data show CDR1 as LGHNA and CDR2 as YNFKEQ. V was pared by 1 base and J by 2 bases, with 8 bases of the junction left unmatched. This CDR3 is built from 17 residues. The DNA for the CDR3 is TGTGCCAGCAGCCAAGCGATTCGGACAGGAGGCAATCAGCCCCAGCATTTT. Translating gives CASSQAIRTGGNQPQHF.

The count of this clone is one. The CDR3 DNA is TGTGCCAGCAGCGGACAGGGTGGGTCCTACAATGAGCAGTTCTTC. This gives the protein CASSGQGGSYNEQFF. The chain couples TRBV5-4 to TRBJ2-1; 8 bases line up with TRBD1. Germline V gene data show CDR1 as SGHNT and CDR2 as YYREEE (reference sequence). J gave up 1 base and V 4 bases, and 4 bases lay outside the gene matches. This CDR3 spans 15 amino acids.

With regard to this clone: Other nucleotide sequences from this sample produce the same CDR3. The chain uses TRBV11-2 and TRBJ1-1; D is possibly TRBD1 (5 bases). The CDR3 contains 13 residues. V dropped 5 bases and J dropped 2 bases, with 9 bases sitting between them. Germline V gives CDR1 SGHAT, CDR2 FQNNGV. The CDR3 region has the DNA TGTGCCAGCAGCCCGGGGGTCAACACTGAAGCTTTCTTT. The encoded protein is CASSPGVNTEAFF. The entire variable domain, with the rest obtained from reference TRBV11-2 and TRBJ1-1, is as follows: EAGVAQSPRYKIIEKRQSVAFWCNPISGHATLYWYQQILGQGPKLLIQFQNNGVVDDSQLPKDRFSAERLKGVDSTLKIQPAKLEDSAVYLCASSPGVNTEAFFGQGTRLTVV.

The chain recombines TRBV11-3 with TRBJ1-2; possibly TRBD1 for D (5 bases). The CDR3 loop spans 15 amino acids. Germline V gene lookup returns CDR1 SGHNT and CDR2 YENEEA. Trimming removed 4 bases from V and 7 bases from J, with 19 bases in between. The CDR3 region has the DNA TGTGCCAGCAGCTCTCTCAAAAAGGGGCAGGGTGGCTACACCTTC. This translates into CASSSLKKGQGGYTF. Drawing the rest from reference TRBV11-3 and TRBJ1-2, the complete variable domain is EAGVVQSPRYKIIEKKQPVAFWCNPISGHNTLYWYLQNLGQGPELLIRYENEEAVDDSQLPKDRFSAERLKGVDSTLKIQPAELGDSAVYLCASSSLKKGQGGYTFGSGTRLTVV.

The genes are TRBV23-1 and TRBJ2-2; no definite D call. TRBV23-1 is marked as an open reading frame, function uncertain. The CDR3 has 14 residues. Trimming left V 0 bases short and J 7 bases short, with 9 bases between. This CDR3 is CASSQSRFGGELFF. Written as DNA, the CDR3 is TGCGCCAGCAGTCAATCGAGGTTTGGCGGGGAGCTGTTTTTT.

J is TRBJ2-2 and V is TRBV7-9, with D possibly being TRBD1 (6 bases). V lost 5 bases and J 4 bases, leaving 14 bases between the germline ends. The CDR3 extends over 15 amino acids. The V gene's germline CDR1 is SEHNR and CDR2 FQNEAQ (reference sequence). CDR3 residues: CASSSADRFTGELFF. CDR3 bases: TGTGCCAGCAGCAGCGCGGACAGATTCACCGGGGAGCTGTTTTTT. The whole variable domain, remainder taken from reference TRBV7-9 and TRBJ2-2, is DTGVSQNPRHKITKRGQNVTFRCDPISEHNRLYWYRQTLGQGPEFLTYFQNEAQLEKSRLLSDRFSAERPKGSFSTLEIQRTEQGDSAMYLCASSSADRFTGELFFGEGSRLTVL.

The CDR3 protein is CASSLNGGGNQPQHF. The CDR3 DNA reads as TGTGCCAGCAGCTTAAACGGAGGGGGCAATCAGCCCCAGCATTTT. The chain couples TRBV7-3 to TRBJ1-5, with D perhaps matching TRBD1 (5 bases). Germline CDR1 SGHTA, CDR2 FQGTGA. The CDR3 runs 15 residues. V lost 1 base to trimming and J lost 2 bases, with 9 bases between them.

This chain uses TRBV5-4 with TRBJ2-3; 7 bases line up with TRBD2. The CDR3 is 14 amino acids. Germline CDR1 is SGHNT and CDR2 is YYREEE (reference sequence). V was clipped by 0 bases and J by 4 bases; unmatched bases: 2. The CDR3 spells CASSLAGGPDTQYF. DNA for the CDR3: TGTGCCAGCAGCTTGGCGGGAGGCCCAGATACGCAGTATTTT. The full variable domain, rest sourced from reference TRBV5-4 and TRBJ2-3, is ETGVTQSPTHLIKTRGQQVTLRCSSQSGHNTVSWYQQALGQGPQFIFQYYREEENGRGNFPPRFSGLQFPNYSSELNVNALELDDSALYLCASSLAGGPDTQYFGPGTRLTVL.